A single sample gave rise to the 22 T cell receptor beta chains below, sequenced in a study of lymphopenia after photon versus proton radiotherapy. TCRdb's copy holds only in-frame clones and misses some; the assay was immunoSEQ multiplex PCR. The profile shows 53,000 or so clones, approximately 82% of them singletons. The sequences come from peripheral blood, collected from a patient treated with photon-based radiotherapy. The origin of the receptors is a man between 50 and 59 years old with gastric cancer.

This sequence joins TRBV4-1 and TRBJ2-7; 15 nucleotides line up with TRBD2. The CDR3 is 20 residues long. Per germline, CDR1 MGHRA and CDR2 YSYEKL. The V gene end was trimmed by 1 base and the J gene end by 0 bases; junction bases not matched to a gene: 10. In nucleotides, the CDR3 is TGCGCCAGCAGCCAAGTGCTGATTCCGGGACTAGCGGGAGGCTCCTACGAGCAGTACTTC. Encoded protein: CASSQVLIPGLAGGSYEQYF.

This chain uses TRBV7-2 with TRBJ2-5; 8 nucleotides match TRBD1. Trimming took 5 bases from V and 6 from J; bases not matched to a gene: 14. Germline V gene data show CDR1 as SGHTA and CDR2 as FQGNSA. The CDR3 sequence is 16 residues long. The CDR3 is CASSPPGQASGKTQYF. For the CDR3, the DNA is TGTGCCAGCAGCCCTCCGGGACAGGCTTCGGGAAAGACCCAGTACTTC. Combining the CDR3 with reference TRBV7-2 and TRBJ2-5 gives the whole variable domain GAGVSQSPSNKVTEKGKDVELRCDPISGHTALYWYRQSLGQGLEFLIYFQGNSAPDKSGLPSDRFSAERTGGSVSTLTIQRTQQEDSAVYLCASSPPGQASGKTQYFGPGTRLLVL.

The gene calls are TRBV5-1 and TRBJ2-1, with TRBD2 identical over 12 bases. Germline V gene lookup returns CDR1 SGHRS and CDR2 YFSETQ. J gave up 6 bases and V 5 bases, and 3 bases lay outside the gene matches. The CDR3 sequence is 14 residues long. Here the CDR3 DNA reads TGCGCCAGCAGTGGGACTAGCGGGCCCAATGAGCAGTTCTTC. Encoded protein: CASSGTSGPNEQFF.

The gene calls are TRBV6-5 and TRBJ1-1, with 7 nucleotides matching TRBD1. The germline gives CDR1 MNHEY, CDR2 SVGAGI. Losses at the gene ends were 2 bases for V and 8 bases for J; bases not matched to a gene: 2. The CDR3 loop spans 12 amino acids. CDR3 nucleotides: TGTGCCAGCAGTTACGAGACAGGGGAAGCTTTCTTT. Its protein is CASSYETGEAFF.

The rearrangement joins TRBV5-1 to TRBJ1-1, with 7 bases that match TRBD1. This CDR3 has 16 residues. The ends lost 4 bases at V and 0 bases at J; junction bases unmatched: 9. Germline V CDR1 and CDR2: SGHRS, YFSETQ. CDR3 in amino acids: CASSLTPQGMNTEAFF. The CDR3 DNA sequence: TGCGCCAGCAGCCTGACACCACAGGGGATGAACACTGAAGCTTTCTTT.

This sequence joins TRBV18 and TRBJ2-5, with a weak D call TRBD1 (6 bases). V shed 2 bases and J shed 4 bases, with 14 bases lying between them. This CDR3 spans 15 amino acids. Looked up from germline, CDR1 is KGHSH and CDR2 is LQKENI. This CDR3 reads CASSPTGMVGETQYF. CDR3 DNA: TGTGCCAGCTCACCAACAGGGATGGTGGGAGAGACCCAGTACTTC.

This chain links TRBV4-2 with TRBJ1-1, with TRBD1 matching over 7 bases. Trimming removed 6 bases from V and 0 bases from J; junction bases left unmatched: 13. Germline lookup yields CDR1 LGHNA and CDR2 YNFKEQ. This CDR3 is 17 amino acids long. This CDR3 is CASRVLGTDLMNTEAFF. The CDR3 region has the DNA TGTGCCAGCAGAGTTCTTGGGACAGACCTCATGAACACTGAAGCTTTCTTT.

The gene calls are TRBV18 and TRBJ2-1, with unresolved D. The V and J ends lost 0 bases and 4 bases respectively, with 4 bases between them. In germline, CDR1 is KGHSH, CDR2 LQKENI. The CDR3 length is 13 residues. CDR3 region: CASSPPSYNEQFF. The CDR3, as DNA: TGTGCCAGCTCACCACCAAGTTACAATGAGCAGTTCTTC.

The genes are TRBV7-3 and TRBJ2-1, with 8 bases matching TRBD2. The CDR3 sequence is 13 residues long. J lost 8 bases, V lost 4 bases, and 4 bases had no gene match. Germline V gene sequence: CDR1 SGHTA, CDR2 FQGTGA. CDR3 residues: CASSSSGSYEQFF. CDR3 nucleotide sequence: TGTGCCAGCAGCTCCAGCGGGAGCTATGAGCAGTTCTTC.

The rearrangement joins TRBV29-1 to TRBJ1-1, with D possibly matching TRBD1 (5 bases). The V gene's germline CDR1 is SQVTM and CDR2 ANQGSEA. The length of the CDR3 is 14 residues. V lost 5 bases to trimming and J lost 5 bases, with 18 bases between them. The CDR3 region has the DNA TGCAGCGTTACCGGCAGCGACGCAGGGACTGAAGCTTTCTTT. Amino acid sequence: CSVTGSDAGTEAFF.

This sequence joins TRBV5-4 and TRBJ1-2, with D possibly matching TRBD1 (6 bases). The germline V and J ends were trimmed by 4 bases and 4 bases, with 14 bases remaining between them. The length of the CDR3 is 14 residues. Germline CDR1 reads SGHNT; CDR2 reads YYREEE (reference sequence). CDR3 loop: CASSPDRQAYGYTF. The CDR3 region has the DNA TGTGCCAGCAGCCCCGACAGGCAAGCCTATGGCTACACCTTC.

The V call is TRBV5-8, the J call TRBJ2-1; 9 nucleotides line up with TRBD2. Germline V gene sequence: CDR1 SGHTS, CDR2 YDEGEE. The CDR3 consists of 15 residues. Losses at the gene ends were 6 bases for V and 7 bases for J; bases not matched to a gene: 11. Here the CDR3 DNA reads TGTGCCAGCAAGTGGGGGGGACTAGCCTGGAATGAGCAGTTCTTC. As protein: CASKWGGLAWNEQFF.

V and J are TRBV2 and TRBJ1-2; 10 bases match TRBD1. Germline CDR1 SNHLY, CDR2 FYNNEI. J was trimmed by 4 bases and V by 6 bases; bases with no gene match: 8. The CDR3 covers 15 residues. CDR3 sequence reads: CASRPGTGAPYGYTF. CDR3 in DNA: TGTGCCAGCAGGCCAGGGACAGGGGCCCCCTATGGCTACACCTTC.

The chain employs TRBV7-2 and TRBJ1-1, with D perhaps TRBD1 (5 bases). The V gene lost 6 bases and the J gene lost 1 base, with 12 bases spanning the gap. The CDR3 covers 14 residues. CDR1 and CDR2 (germline): SGHTA, FQGNSA. The CDR3 DNA reads as TGTGCCAGCAGGGTCGTTGGGGGGAACACTGAAGCTTTCTTT. This encodes CASRVVGGNTEAFF.

This clone has more than one count but fewer than ten. The V call is TRBV10-3, the J call TRBJ2-7, with no clear D. Germline V gene sequence: CDR1 ENHRY, CDR2 SYGVKD. The CDR3 runs to 14 residues. Trimming removed 4 bases at V and 3 bases at J, with 13 bases between. The DNA for the CDR3 is TGTGCCATCAGTGGATCGGGTCCCAACTACGAGCAGTACTTC. Encoded protein: CAISGSGPNYEQYF.

The chain is built from TRBV10-3 and TRBJ2-5; 7 nucleotides align to TRBD1. The CDR3 runs 15 residues. Germline V gene sequence: CDR1 ENHRY, CDR2 SYGVKD. V lost 10 bases to trimming and J lost 5 bases; unmatched junction nucleotides: 16. CDR3 DNA: TGTGCCACCCGGGACAGAGATAGGGAGACGGAGACCCAGTACTTC. As protein: CATRDRDRETETQYF.

This rearrangement joins TRBV29-1 to TRBJ1-2; 9 bases match TRBD1. Trimming took 6 bases from V and 5 from J; bases not matched to a gene: 16. From germline, CDR1 is SQVTM and CDR2 ANQGSEA. The length of the CDR3 is 16 residues. The CDR3 sequence: CSVKGGPGQGGYGYTF. CDR3 sequence (DNA): TGCAGCGTCAAAGGTGGACCGGGACAGGGAGGATATGGCTACACCTTC.

V usage is TRBV6-6 and J usage is TRBJ2-1; the D gene is possibly TRBD2 (6 bases). V was cut by 6 bases and J by 7 bases, with 13 bases left in between. CDR1 and CDR2 from the germline V gene are MNHNY and SVGAGI (reference sequence). This CDR3 region has 13 residues. For the CDR3, the DNA is TGTGCCAGCAGGCAGCGGGTCGAGAATGAGCAGTTCTTC. This codes for CASRQRVENEQFF.

As to this clone: Other nucleotide sequences in the sample specify the same CDR3. The chain is built from TRBV5-1 and TRBJ1-4; no firm D call. The CDR3 runs 16 residues. Trimming removed 0 bases from V and 4 bases from J, with 13 bases in between. Germline V gives CDR1 SGHRS, CDR2 YFSETQ. The CDR3 is CASSLDLGRGNEKLFF. The CDR3 DNA is TGCGCCAGCAGCTTGGATTTAGGGCGGGGTAATGAAAAACTGTTTTTT.

This clone was observed a single time. The gene calls are TRBV6-6 and TRBJ1-5, with TRBD1 identical over 8 bases. V shed 0 bases and J 6 bases; nucleotides not matched to a gene: 1. Germline assignment: CDR1 MNHNY and CDR2 SVGAGI (reference sequence). The CDR3 loop spans 14 amino acids. The CDR3 DNA follows: TGTGCCAGCAGTTACTCGGACAGGGCTCAGCCCCAGCATTTT. It is translated as CASSYSDRAQPQHF.

This sequence joins TRBV28 and TRBJ2-1; D unclear. The CDR3 runs to 16 residues. Trimming shortened V by 4 bases and J by 7 bases, and 20 bases separated the two germline ends. Germline assignment: CDR1 MDHEN and CDR2 SYDVKM. The CDR3 DNA reads TGTGCCAGCAGTTCAAGGACCCGATCGAGGCCAAATGAGCAGTTCTTC. It translates to CASSSRTRSRPNEQFF.

The chain carries TRBV9 and TRBJ2-1; D may correspond to TRBD1 or TRBD2 (5 bases each). The CDR3 runs to 14 residues. The V end was cut by 4 bases, the J end by 2 bases, with 10 bases between. Germline values: CDR1 SGDLS, CDR2 YYNGEE. CDR3 bases: TGTGCCAGCAGCTCGCAGGGAGCCTACAATGAGCAGTTCTTC. Its protein product is CASSSQGAYNEQFF.